This T cell receptor beta chain came from a study of blood T cell repertoires in COVID-19. V was clipped by 5 bases and J by 6 bases; unmatched bases: 11. Per germline, CDR1 MDHEN and CDR2 SYDVKM. The CDR3 covers 15 residues. Original handling: Nucleated cell counts were estimated from reference gene primer amplification. Assay used: immunoSEQ multiplex PCR; TCRdb lists only in-frame clones, some missing. D and trimming were read from the DNA, whereas the V and J calls and clone size are those reported in that table. This table holds more than 200,000 clones, approximately 86% found once. This TCR was recovered from a woman aged 60-75 years with COVID-19, enrolled during active disease. The sequencing sample was made of peripheral blood. This chain uses TRBV28 with TRBJ1-2; the match to TRBD1 covers 8 bases. This CDR3 reads CASSALTGTGNGYTF. The CDR3 nucleotides are TGTGCCAGCAGTGCACTCACCGGGACAGGCAATGGCTACACCTTC.